Described below is a single T cell receptor beta chain sequence and its context. Its antigen is undetermined. TCRdb reprocessed the 5' RACE reads, with one entry per CDR3 protein and no DNA. This repertoire includes approximately 170,000 distinct CDR3 sequences. The data are from a study of T cells expressing NK-cell markers. Study information: It was from sorted CD3+CD56+NKG2C+, CD3+CD56+NKG2C- and CD3+CD56-NKG2C+ T cells that TCR beta repertoires came. Out of eight donors sequenced, seven tested HCMV-seropositive and the remaining one seronegative.

General study points: Of the CD8+ T cell pool in roughly 6 donors, about 1.0-7.5% was accounted for by dominant NKG2C+ clonotypes.

CDR1 MNHEY and CDR2 SVGAGI come from the germline V gene. This CDR3 contains 15 residues. The sample taken for sequencing was blood T cells: a sorted CD56 or NKG2C T cell subset, CD4+ or CD8+ T cells, or bulk PBMC T cells (not recorded which). The rearrangement joins TRBV6-5 to TRBJ2-7; TCRdb's D call of TRBD1 is untestable without DNA. This TCR came from a man between 18 and 69 years old in good health. This chain's CDR3 is CASSYTVGVTYEQYF.